The TCR beta chain under discussion was sequenced for a study of shared clonotypes between healthy human individuals. Overall study: Researchers assigned three CD4 naive, three CD4 memory, two CD8 naive and one CD8 memory plate to each donor. Regarding the study as a whole: In having few donors, the study represented limited genetic and exposure-history diversity. It was observed that approximately 5% of naive CD4 clonotypes were shared across several donors.

Using immunoSEQ multiplex PCR, the repertoire was profiled, and TCRdb retains in-frame clones only, with some absent. The sample holds about 2.3 million clones, approximately 95% seen once. It was into CD45RA+ naive and CD45RA-negative memory subsets that the CD4+ cells were split. To note about this clone: Its antigen remains unidentified.

CDR3 length equals 17 residues. Germline CDR1 reads SEHNR; CDR2 reads FQNEAQ (reference sequence). V was cut by 1 base and J by 0 bases, with 15 bases left in between. This chain joins TRBV7-9 and TRBJ1-1; TRBD1 might be the D (6 bases). The sequence was obtained from a man younger than 35 in good health. Some clones in this sample may be carry-over from other donors' samples. Sequencing input: naive CD4+ T cells from PBMCs. The subset was: CD45RA+ positively selected. The CDR3 region is CASSLGVGGLLNTEAFF. The CDR3 nucleotides read TGTGCCAGCAGCTTAGGTGTGGGGGGGCTGTTGAACACTGAAGCTTTCTTT.